The 21 T cell receptor gamma chains in this list originate from one sample, sequenced in a study of γδ T cells in repeated Plasmodium falciparum infection. TCRdb re-called the multiplex PCR reads using CATT. The table has over 5,000 gamma-chain clones, about 3.5% seen once. Gammadelta T cells were flow-sorted from PBMC into Vgamma9/Vdelta2+ and Vdelta2-negative populations for bulk analysis. The sequencing sample was made of gamma-delta T cells from blood. All receptors derive from a pool of human donors (malaria-infected and uninfected, not separated).

Concerning this clone itself: A far larger clone is off by one base, so a read error is likely. At the DNA level, this CDR3 is encoded by other sequences in the same sample as well. The gene calls are TRGV9 and TRGJP. V lost 6 bases, J lost 6 bases, and 8 bases stayed unmatched. The CDR3 spans 16 residues. Germline CDR1 reads GITISATS; CDR2 reads ISYDGTV (reference sequence). CDR3 loop: CALWQGGELGKKIKVF. The CDR3 region has the DNA TGTGCCTTGTGGCAAGGGGGAGAGTTGGGCAAAAAAATCAAGGTATTT.

With respect to this clone: One base separates it from a far larger clone, so it is likely a read error. It is unclear where the CDR3 begins or ends on the DNA, so no DNA is shown, and the CDR3 is as TCRdb lists it. The V gene is listed as TRGV8; no J gene was called. 32 amino acids form the CDR3, both terminal residues included. Germline CDR1 is VENAVY and CDR2 is YDSYNSRV. The CDR3 here is CATWDGDFIIRNSLAVEQHLLSQVSIGRIQHF.

This clone showed up many times. A single base is all that separates this from a far larger clone, so a read error is likely. Other DNA sequences within the sample encode an identical CDR3. The chain has TRGV3 and TRGJ1 or TRGJ2. The J gene, absent from TCRdb, was called here by matching the DNA to germline. V lost 0 bases and J lost 0; bases outside the gene matches: 26. This CDR3 region has 22 residues. CDR1 and CDR2 (germline): VTNTFY, YDVSTARD (reference sequence). In DNA, the CDR3 is TGTGCCACCTGGGACAGGCGTTTAGTGAGGACGCCCACCATATCGAATTATTATAAGAAACTCTTT. Translated, it gives CATWDRRLVRTPTISNYYKKLF.

In this sample, this clone turned up a few times. TCRdb records a much larger clone's protein for this DNA, with a difference at residue 5 that likely arises from a read error; the protein given is the translation of the DNA. J is TRGJ1 or TRGJ2 and V is TRGV9. V shed 5 bases and J 2 bases; nucleotides not matched to a gene: 15. CDR1 is GITISATS, CDR2 ISYDGTV, per germline (reference sequence). The CDR3 has 16 residues. This CDR3 reads CALWAVLPSDYYKKLF. The DNA of the CDR3 is TGTGCCTTGTGGGCGGTCCTCCCCTCGGATTATTATAAGAAACTCTTT.

This clone is large in the sample. The sample contains more than one DNA sequence encoding this CDR3. The J gene is TRGJP, the V gene TRGV9. Unmatched junction bases numbered 1, after V lost 1 base and J lost 4 bases. The CDR3 runs to 16 residues. CDR1 and CDR2 from the germline V gene are GITISATS and ISYDGTV (reference sequence). CDR3 sequence reads: CALWEVQELGKKIKVF. Written as DNA, the CDR3 is TGTGCCTTGTGGGAGGTTCAAGAGTTGGGCAAAAAAATCAAGGTATTT.

The chain has TRGV4 and TRGJ1 or TRGJ2. The J gene, absent from TCRdb, was called here by matching the DNA to germline. The J segment lost 2 bases and the V segment lost 2 bases, leaving 18 bases of the junction unmatched. Germline values: CDR1 EGSTGY, CDR2 YDSYTSSV. This CDR3 has 18 residues. This CDR3 is CATWDDGGIPLHYYKKLF. The CDR3 DNA sequence: TGTGCCACCTGGGATGACGGCGGTATCCCCCTACATTATTATAAGAAACTCTTT.

A word on this clone: TCRdb's entry gives the protein of a much larger clone, which mismatches this DNA's translation at residue 4, likely from a read error; the protein reported here is translated from the DNA. Other DNA sequences in the same sample also yield this CDR3. This rearrangement joins TRGV4 to TRGJ1 or TRGJ2. The J gene, missing from TCRdb, was assigned here through DNA to germline matching. Germline CDR1 reads EGSTGY; CDR2 reads YDSYTSSV. The CDR3 runs 13 residues. The CDR3 DNA is TGTGCCACCCGGGATTCGAATTATTATAAGAAACTCTTT. This gives the protein CATRDSNYYKKLF.

This clone appeared many times. Translating this DNA gives a protein that differs at residue 3 from the TCRdb one, which belongs to a much larger clone; a read error is likely, and the protein shown is this translation. Other DNA sequences in this specimen translate into the identical CDR3. This rearrangement joins TRGV9 to TRGJP. The CDR3 consists of 16 residues. Germline lookup yields CDR1 GITISATS and CDR2 ISYDGTV (reference sequence). In DNA, the CDR3 is TGTGCCTCGTGGGAGGTGCAGGAGTTGGGCAAAAAAATCAAGGTATTT. Translation gives CASWEVQELGKKIKVF.

Ten or more counts support this clone. The chain has TRGV2 and TRGJP1. The J gene, missing from TCRdb, was assigned here through DNA to germline matching. The CDR3 extends over 12 amino acids. CDR1 is EGSNGY, CDR2 YDSYNSKV, per germline. V was pared by 1 base and J by 8 bases, with 1 base of the junction left unmatched. The CDR3 spells CATWDGGWFKIF. The CDR3 DNA is TGTGCCACCTGGGACGGAGGTTGGTTCAAGATATTT.

For this clone: The protein in TCRdb stems from a much larger clone and differs at residue 3 from this DNA's translation, likely a read error; here the protein is translated from the DNA. The chain is built from TRGV4 and TRGJP1. The CDR3 has 16 residues. Germline V CDR1 and CDR2: EGSTGY, YDSYTSSV. CDR3 protein: CAPWEGVWGTGWFKIF. CDR3 nucleotides: TGTGCCCCCTGGGAGGGGGTATGGGGCACTGGTTGGTTCAAGATATTT.

Worth noting for this clone: The protein TCRdb gives is from a much larger clone and does not agree with this DNA's translation at residue 9, likely a read error; the protein shown here comes from the DNA. J is TRGJP2 and V is TRGV4. Here the J gene came from matching the DNA to germline, since TCRdb omits it. Germline CDR1 EGSTGY, CDR2 YDSYTSSV. The CDR3 covers 13 residues. The chain's CDR3 is CATWDASDCIKTF. As DNA, the CDR3 is TGTGCCACCTGGGATGCTAGTGATTGTATCAAGACGTTT.

This sequence joins TRGV9 and TRGJP. Assignment of the J gene here rests on matching the DNA to germline, because TCRdb gives none. The germline gives CDR1 GITISATS, CDR2 ISYDGTV (reference sequence). Trimming took 0 bases from V and 1 from J; bases not matched to a gene: 3. This CDR3 has 18 amino acids. CDR3 nucleotide sequence: TGTGCCTTGTGGGAGGTGCCGGGGCAAGAGTTGGGCAAAAAAATCAAGGTATTT. It translates to CALWEVPGQELGKKIKVF.

A few counts support this clone. This likely stems from a read error, as it lies one base from a far larger clone. Other DNA sequences in this sample translate to the same CDR3. This chain joins TRGV5 and TRGJ1 or TRGJ2. Here the J gene came from matching the DNA to germline, since TCRdb omits it. Germline trimming cut 5 bases from V and 10 bases from J; bases unmatched to any gene: 14. Germline loops: CDR1 VINAFY, CDR2 YDVSNSKD. The CDR3 contains 13 residues. CDR3 sequence reads: CATWARVGFKKLF. DNA of the CDR3: TGTGCCACCTGGGCCCGGGTGGGGTTCAAGAAACTCTTT.

The chain links TRGV9 to TRGJP. No J segment appears in TCRdb, so it was assigned here by matching the sequence to germline. Germline V gives CDR1 GITISATS, CDR2 ISYDGTV (reference sequence). J gave up 7 bases and V 0 bases, and 12 bases lay outside the gene matches. This CDR3 is 19 amino acids long. The chain's CDR3 is CALWEVQPVGELGKKIKVF. CDR3 sequence (DNA): TGTGCCTTGTGGGAGGTGCAACCGGTAGGGGAGTTGGGCAAAAAAATCAAGGTATTT.

The table lists this clone with a few counts. This likely came from a read error, as a far larger clone is one base away. The V call is TRGV9, the J call TRGJP. TCRdb does not report a J gene; here it was assigned by matching the DNA to germline references. Germline CDR1 and CDR2: GITISATS and ISYDGTV (reference sequence). The CDR3 consists of 15 residues. The CDR3 nucleotides read TGTGCCCTGTGGGAGGCCGAGTTGGGCAAAAAAATCAAGGTATTT. Protein product: CALWEAELGKKIKVF.

This clone was counted only a few times. A read error likely explains why the TCRdb protein, taken from a much larger clone, differs from this DNA's translation at residue 5; the protein shown is translated from the DNA. J is TRGJ1 or TRGJ2 and V is TRGV9. Germline CDR1 reads GITISATS; CDR2 reads ISYDGTV (reference sequence). The CDR3 totals 13 residues. With V trimmed by 6 bases and J by 2 bases, 7 bases remained unmatched. The CDR3 DNA reads TGTGCCTTGTGGAAGCCACATTATTATAAGAAACTCTTT. This encodes CALWKPHYYKKLF.

This clone has more than one count but fewer than ten. V and J are TRGV2 and TRGJP1. The CDR3 runs to 10 residues. The germline gives CDR1 EGSNGY, CDR2 YDSYNSKV. V dropped 8 bases and J dropped 8; count of bases not matched to a gene: 2. The CDR3 is CATSGWFKIF. CDR3 coding DNA: TGTGCCACCTCCGGTTGGTTCAAGATATTT.

In its sample, this clone was seen a few times. One base separates it from a far larger clone, so it is likely a read error. Other nucleotide sequences from this sample produce the same CDR3. This chain uses TRGV9 with TRGJP. Because TCRdb records no J gene, it was assigned here through a match of the DNA to germline. Germline V lookup: CDR1 GITISATS, CDR2 ISYDGTV (reference sequence). The CDR3 runs 15 residues. CDR3 in amino acids: CALWSQELGKKIKVF. CDR3 bases: TGTGCCTTGTGGTCGCAAGAGTTGGGTAAAAAAATCAAGGTATTT.

Comment on this clone: The TCRdb record carries a much larger clone's protein, which differs from this DNA's translation at residue 10; a read error is the likely cause, and the protein listed here is the DNA translation. The chain has TRGV9 and TRGJ1 or TRGJ2. Per the germline V gene, CDR1 is GITISATS and CDR2 is ISYDGTV (reference sequence). CDR3 length equals 13 residues. In DNA form, the CDR3 reads TGTGCCTTGTGGGAGCCACATTATTATGAGAAACTCTTT. Its protein is CALWEPHYYEKLF.

This clone came up many times. The chain is built from TRGV9 and TRGJP. This CDR3 is 17 amino acids long. V trimming: 3 bases; J trimming: 5 bases; junction bases outside the gene matches: 7. The germline CDR1 and CDR2 sequences are GITISATS and ISYDGTV (reference sequence). The chain's CDR3 is CALWEPTEELGKKIKVF. CDR3 sequence (DNA): TGTGCCTTGTGGGAGCCCACGGAAGAGTTGGGCAAAAAAATCAAGGTATTT.

This clone appeared a few times. For this DNA, TCRdb reports the protein of a much larger clone, which diverges at residue 8, most likely from a read error; the protein presented here is translated directly from the DNA. The chain combines TRGV9 with TRGJP. The J gene, left out of TCRdb, was set here by checking the DNA against germline. V dropped 2 bases and J dropped 7; count of bases not matched to a gene: 8. Germline V gene sequence: CDR1 GITISATS, CDR2 ISYDGTV (reference sequence). The CDR3 is made up of 17 amino acids. CDR3 residues: CALWEGTCELGKKIKVF. CDR3 in DNA: TGTGCCTTGTGGGAGGGTACTTGCGAGTTGGGCAAAAAAATCAAGGTATTT.